A selection of T cell receptor beta chains follows, all from one sample in a study of cytomegalovirus exposure and HLA in healthy donors. Sequenced by immunoSEQ multiplex PCR; TCRdb stores in-frame clones only, minus some. The table records about 160,000 clones, approximately 85% of them present only once. Specimen: PBMCs. These receptors all come from a girl aged 2 to 9 in good health and CMV-seropositive. CDR3s include the opening cysteine and the closing phenylalanine or tryptophan. A D gene is named only where the DNA matches it firmly.

d_call j_call v_call cdr3_aa cdr3_nt
TRBD1 TRBJ1-1 TRBV4-1 CASSQDQGDTEAFF TGCGCCAGCAGCCAAGATCAGGGGGACACTGAAGCTTTCTTT
- TRBJ1-5 TRBV6-1 CASRTRQVSWQPQHF TGTGCCAGCAGAACCAGGCAGGTATCATGGCAGCCCCAGCATTTT
TRBD2 TRBJ2-3 TRBV2 CASKPGLAADTQYF TGTGCCAGCAAACCGGGACTAGCTGCAGATACGCAGTATTTT
- TRBJ2-4 TRBV25-1 CASSAQGRSERNIQYF TGTGCCAGCAGTGCACAGGGGAGGTCAGAAAGGAACATTCAGTACTTC
TRBD2 TRBJ2-3 TRBV5-1 CASSFNGRAGDTQYF TGCGCCAGCAGCTTTAACGGGAGGGCCGGAGATACGCAGTATTTT
TRBD1 TRBJ1-1 TRBV28 CASRNPGTATEAFF TGTGCCAGCAGAAACCCTGGGACAGCCACTGAAGCTTTCTTT
TRBD2 TRBJ2-1 TRBV19 CASSISSGVYNEQFF TGTGCCAGTAGTATCTCTAGCGGGGTCTACAATGAGCAGTTCTTC
- TRBJ2-5 TRBV6-6 CASSHTGQETQYF TGTGCCAGCAGTCATACGGGGCAAGAGACCCAGTACTTC
TRBD2 TRBJ2-7 TRBV27 CASSLSLAGVGNEQYF TGTGCCAGCAGTTTAAGTCTAGCGGGAGTTGGCAACGAGCAGTACTTC
- TRBJ2-7 TRBV28 CASSSPGLGLSEQYF TGTGCCAGCAGTTCACCGGGCCTGGGACTGAGCGAGCAGTACTTC